The TCR beta chain described here comes from a study of blood T cell repertoires in COVID-19. Background on the study: Sites in the United States, Italy and Spain provided acute and convalescent COVID-19 samples.

The V and J ends lost 5 bases and 5 bases respectively, with 16 bases between them. The CDR3 length is 14 residues. CDR1 and CDR2 from the germline V gene are SEHNR and FQNEAQ (reference sequence). As originally analysed: Counts of nucleated cells, estimated from reference gene primer amplification, were obtained. TCRdb's copy holds only in-frame clones and misses some; the assay was immunoSEQ multiplex PCR. V and J calls and clone size are those listed in that table; D and trimming were worked out from the DNA. The sample lists roughly 25,000 clones; approximately 85% were seen once. This chain connects TRBV7-9 to TRBJ2-7; tentatively, D is TRBD1 (6 bases). This clonotype was obtained from a human donor in a cohort sampled during active COVID-19. The sequenced material came from peripheral blood. CDR3 DNA sequence: TGTGCCAGCAGCCCACGTGGGGGCCGACACGAGCAGTACTTC. Amino acids: CASSPRGGRHEQYF. The full variable domain, with the rest looked up from reference TRBV7-9 and TRBJ2-7, is DTGVSQNPRHKITKRGQNVTFRCDPISEHNRLYWYRQTLGQGPEFLTYFQNEAQLEKSRLLSDRFSAERPKGSFSTLEIQRTEQGDSAMYLCASSPRGGRHEQYFGPGTRLTVT.